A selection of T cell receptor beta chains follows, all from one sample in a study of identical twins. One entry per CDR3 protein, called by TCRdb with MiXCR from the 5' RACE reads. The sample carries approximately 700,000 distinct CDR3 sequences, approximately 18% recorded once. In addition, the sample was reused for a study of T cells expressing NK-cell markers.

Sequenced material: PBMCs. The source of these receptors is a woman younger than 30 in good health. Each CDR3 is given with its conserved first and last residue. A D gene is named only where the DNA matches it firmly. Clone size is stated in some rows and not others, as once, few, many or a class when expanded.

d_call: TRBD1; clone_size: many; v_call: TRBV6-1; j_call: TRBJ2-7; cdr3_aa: CASRGQGVGEQYF; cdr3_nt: TGTGCCAGCAGAGGACAGGGGGTGGGCGAGCAGTACTTC
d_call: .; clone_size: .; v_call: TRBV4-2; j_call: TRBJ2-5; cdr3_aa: CASSQEGHQETQYF; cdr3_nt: TGTGCCAGCAGCCAAGAAGGACACCAAGAGACCCAGTACTTC
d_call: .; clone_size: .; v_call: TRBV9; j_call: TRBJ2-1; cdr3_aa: CASSVAAFAWENEQFF; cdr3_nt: TGTGCCAGCAGCGTAGCCGCGTTCGCCTGGGAAAATGAGCAGTTCTTC
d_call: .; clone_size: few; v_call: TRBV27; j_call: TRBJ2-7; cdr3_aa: CACGISASYEQYF; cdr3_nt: TGTGCCTGTGGGATCTCGGCATCCTACGAGCAGTACTTC
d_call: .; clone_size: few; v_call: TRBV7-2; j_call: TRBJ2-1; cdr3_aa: CASSRQGKGWEQFF; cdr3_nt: TGTGCCAGCAGCCGCCAGGGAAAAGGGTGGGAGCAGTTCTTC
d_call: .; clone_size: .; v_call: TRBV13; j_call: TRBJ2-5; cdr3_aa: CASKYKVHQETQYF; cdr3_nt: TGTGCCAGCAAGTATAAAGTCCACCAAGAGACCCAGTACTTC
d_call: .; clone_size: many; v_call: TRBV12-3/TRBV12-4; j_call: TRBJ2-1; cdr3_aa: CASSITGEQFF; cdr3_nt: TGTGCCAGCAGTATCACTGGTGAGCAGTTCTTC
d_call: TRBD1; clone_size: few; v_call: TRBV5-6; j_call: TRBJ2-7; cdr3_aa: CASSLGGQGVSYEQYF; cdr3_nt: TGTGCCAGCAGCTTGGGGGGACAGGGGGTCTCCTACGAGCAGTACTTC
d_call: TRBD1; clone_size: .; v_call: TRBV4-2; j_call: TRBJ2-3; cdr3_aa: CASSRSSVLRGPRTDTQYF; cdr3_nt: TGTGCCAGCAGCCGCTCTTCAGTGCTCAGGGGGCCGAGGACAGATACGCAGTATTTT
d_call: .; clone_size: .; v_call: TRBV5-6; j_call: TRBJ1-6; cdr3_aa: CASSWEWGSGSPLHF; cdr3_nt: TGTGCCAGCAGCTGGGAATGGGGGAGCGGTTCACCCCTCCACTTT
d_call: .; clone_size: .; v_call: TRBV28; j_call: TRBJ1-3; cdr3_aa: CASTSLHREKWNTIYF; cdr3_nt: TGTGCCAGCACCTCGCTACACAGGGAGAAGTGGAACACCATATATTTT